Below, 20 T cell receptor beta chains from the same sample are listed, as sequenced in a study of blood T cell repertoires in COVID-19. Clones were sequenced by immunoSEQ multiplex PCR, and TCRdb holds only the in-frame ones, with some missing. The table records 250,000 to 350,000 clones, about nine tenths of them present only once. The sequencing input was peripheral blood. These receptors all stem from a woman aged 30 to 39 with COVID-19, enrolled during active disease.

V gene TRBV9 combines with J gene TRBJ1-2, with 7 nucleotides matching TRBD1. The germline V gene has CDR1 SGDLS and CDR2 YYNGEE. V trimming: 3 bases; J trimming: 5 bases; junction bases outside the gene matches: 10. The CDR3 length is 15 residues. CDR3 amino acids: CASSDVVGGAYGYTF. CDR3 bases: TGTGCCAGCAGCGACGTAGTAGGGGGCGCGTATGGCTACACCTTC.

In this sample, this clone turned up once. The rearrangement joins TRBV6-4 to TRBJ1-5; 8 nucleotides match TRBD1. Germline loops: CDR1 MRHNA, CDR2 SNTAGT. This CDR3 spans 15 amino acids. The V gene end was trimmed by 5 bases and the J gene end by 2 bases; junction bases not matched to a gene: 5. The CDR3 loop is CASSQTGDGNQPQHF. CDR3 DNA sequence: TGTGCCAGCAGTCAGACAGGGGATGGCAATCAGCCCCAGCATTTT.

This clone was counted ten times or more. The chain has TRBV7-2 and TRBJ1-1, with D uncertain. The V end lost 4 bases, the J end lost 1 base, and 10 bases lay between the germline ends. Germline CDR1 is SGHTA and CDR2 is FQGNSA. This CDR3 comprises 14 residues. The chain's CDR3 is CASSSQRRNTEAFF. CDR3 coding DNA: TGTGCCAGCAGCTCCCAAAGGAGGAACACTGAAGCTTTCTTT.

This chain uses TRBV10-3 with TRBJ1-1; a possible D gene is TRBD1 (5 bases). Trimming stripped 3 bases from V and 0 bases from J, with 5 bases between. Germline assignment: CDR1 ENHRY and CDR2 SYGVKD. The CDR3 extends over 13 amino acids. The CDR3 DNA sequence: TGTGCCATCAGTGAAGGGGTGAACACTGAAGCTTTCTTT. Translation: CAISEGVNTEAFF.

The chain has TRBV9 and TRBJ1-6, with no clear D. Germline V gene lookup returns CDR1 SGDLS and CDR2 YYNGEE. The CDR3 runs to 15 residues. Trimming shortened V by 0 bases and J by 10 bases, and 14 bases separated the two germline ends. The CDR3 loop is CASSVDVPRGSPLHF. The CDR3 DNA is TGTGCCAGCAGCGTAGACGTCCCACGAGGCTCACCCCTCCACTTT.

The chain links TRBV19 to TRBJ2-7, with TRBD1 identical over 9 bases. Trimming cost V 5 bases and J 3 bases; bases outside gene matches: 5. The CDR3 loop spans 14 amino acids. CDR1 and CDR2 from the germline V gene are LNHDA and SQIVND (reference sequence). The CDR3 sequence is CASSSGTGIYEQYF. The CDR3 DNA reads as TGTGCCAGTAGTTCCGGGACAGGGATCTACGAGCAGTACTTC.

This clone was recorded only once. V usage is TRBV7-3 and J usage is TRBJ2-1; D unresolved. Germline CDR1 SGHTA, CDR2 FQGTGA. The CDR3 runs 15 residues. V was cut by 0 bases and J by 4 bases, with 10 bases left in between. CDR3 bases: TGTGCCAGCAGCTTAACAGCGTCCTTATACAATGAGCAGTTCTTC. Translating it yields CASSLTASLYNEQFF.

V usage is TRBV7-9 and J usage is TRBJ2-3, with TRBD2 matching 7 bases. V was clipped by 2 bases and J by 2 bases; unmatched bases: 4. This CDR3 contains 15 residues. From germline, CDR1 is SEHNR and CDR2 FQNEAQ (reference sequence). The chain's CDR3 is CASSLQRGFTDTQYF. CDR3 sequence (DNA): TGTGCCAGCAGCTTACAGCGGGGATTCACAGATACGCAGTATTTT.

This clone was seen just once. Other DNA sequences in this specimen translate into the identical CDR3. The V and J genes are TRBV9 and TRBJ2-1; TRBD2 matches 8 bases. After removal of 0 bases from V and 3 bases from J, the junction contained 2 bases not matched to a gene. Per germline, CDR1 SGDLS and CDR2 YYNGEE. The CDR3 totals 15 residues. CDR3 nucleotide sequence: TGTGCCAGCAGCGTAGTCACTAGCGGCTACAATGAGCAGTTCTTC. Encoded protein: CASSVVTSGYNEQFF.

The gene calls are TRBV9 and TRBJ1-5, with D perhaps matching TRBD1 (5 bases). The length of the CDR3 is 15 residues. Per the germline V gene, CDR1 is SGDLS and CDR2 is YYNGEE. The V gene lost 0 bases and the J gene lost 2 bases, with 9 bases spanning the gap. CDR3 protein: CASSVDGGGNQPQHF. Written as DNA, the CDR3 is TGTGCCAGCAGCGTAGACGGGGGTGGCAATCAGCCCCAGCATTTT.

V gene TRBV4-2 combines with J gene TRBJ1-2; D uncertain. The length of the CDR3 is 14 residues. Germline CDR1 is LGHNA and CDR2 is YNFKEQ. Trimming removed 1 base from V and 8 bases from J, with 14 bases in between. The CDR3 region is CASSQGFVMAGYTF. The CDR3 nucleotides read TGTGCCAGCAGCCAAGGTTTCGTTATGGCCGGCTACACCTTC.

In this sample, this clone turned up once. In DNA, the CDR3 is TGTGCCTGGAGTGGGATTGGTCGGGGGGGGCGTTTCGAGGAGACCCAGTACTTC. It translates to CAWSGIGRGGRFEETQYF. The J gene is TRBJ2-5, the V gene TRBV30; 8 nucleotides agree with TRBD2. The CDR3 extends over 18 amino acids. Trimming removed 1 base from V and 5 bases from J; junction bases left unmatched: 18. Germline lookup yields CDR1 GTSNPN and CDR2 SVGIG (reference sequence).

The chain carries TRBV11-2 and TRBJ2-7, with D tentatively TRBD2 (6 bases). V was pared by 6 bases and J by 3 bases, with 21 bases between. This CDR3 region has 16 residues. Germline V lookup: CDR1 SGHAT, CDR2 FQNNGV. CDR3 coding DNA: TGTGCCAGCAGGCCCCCACTAAGCGGGCCATTCTACGAGCAGTACTTC. It translates to CASRPPLSGPFYEQYF.

This sequence joins TRBV11-2 and TRBJ2-7; D uncertain. With 1 base removed from V and 2 bases from J, the gap between germline ends came to 3 bases. CDR3 length: 12 amino acids. The germline gives CDR1 SGHAT, CDR2 FQNNGV. For the CDR3, the DNA is TGTGCCAGCAGCTTAGTTACCTACGAGCAGTACTTC. This translates into CASSLVTYEQYF.

This clone was counted only a few times. The chain couples TRBV27 to TRBJ1-6; TRBD1 is a possible D gene (5 bases). The CDR3 runs to 14 residues. Germline V gene data show CDR1 as MNHEY and CDR2 as SMNVEV (reference sequence). Trimming took off 1 base at V and 7 bases at J, with 8 bases between the two ends. CDR3 nucleotides: TGTGCCAGCAGTTTATTAGGGGCCAATTCACCCCTCCACTTT. It yields the protein CASSLLGANSPLHF.

V is TRBV12-3 or TRBV12-4 and J is TRBJ2-7; weak D call: TRBD1 (5 bases). The CDR3 covers 13 residues. Trimming cost V 3 bases and J 1 base, with 7 bases left between them. CDR3 residues: CASSFQGSYEQYF. The CDR3 coding sequence is TGTGCCAGCAGTTTTCAGGGTTCCTACGAGCAGTACTTC.

The chain links TRBV7-9 to TRBJ1-6; perhaps TRBD1 as D (5 bases). The CDR3 consists of 18 residues. V lost 5 bases to trimming and J lost 6 bases, with 23 bases between them. The germline gives CDR1 SEHNR, CDR2 FQNEAQ (reference sequence). CDR3 in amino acids: CASSRPGAREAGNSPLHF. The CDR3 DNA sequence: TGTGCCAGCAGCCGTCCCGGGGCACGGGAGGCTGGTAATTCACCCCTCCACTTT. The full variable domain, with the rest looked up from reference TRBV7-9 and TRBJ1-6, is DTGVSQNPRHKITKRGQNVTFRCDPISEHNRLYWYRQTLGQGPEFLTYFQNEAQLEKSRLLSDRFSAERPKGSFSTLEIQRTEQGDSAMYLCASSRPGAREAGNSPLHFGNGTRLTVT.

The CDR3 spells CASSFKTSVSNTGELFF. The CDR3, as DNA: TGTGCCAGCAGCTTCAAGACTAGCGTTTCGAACACCGGGGAGCTGTTTTTT. The chain recombines TRBV7-9 with TRBJ2-2; 8 bases match TRBD2. Looked up from germline, CDR1 is SEHNR and CDR2 is FQNEAQ (reference sequence). V lost 3 bases, J lost 0 bases, and 6 bases stayed unmatched. The CDR3 totals 17 residues.

V gene TRBV7-8 combines with J gene TRBJ1-4, with D perhaps TRBD1 (5 bases). V was shortened by 5 bases and J by 7 bases, with 17 bases between the two germline ends. CDR1 is SGHVS, CDR2 FQNEAQ, per germline. This CDR3 has 15 amino acids. CDR3 amino acids: CASSTAGGIAEKLFF. The CDR3 bases are TGTGCCAGCAGCACCGCGGGGGGGATCGCTGAAAAACTGTTTTTT.

The chain employs TRBV30 and TRBJ1-4, with 7 nucleotides matching TRBD1. The CDR3 has 14 residues. V gave up 2 bases and J gave up 8 bases; unmatched junction bases: 8. In germline, CDR1 is GTSNPN, CDR2 SVGIG (reference sequence). In DNA form, the CDR3 reads TGTGCCTGGAGTAGGGGGCAGGTTGGGGAAAAACTGTTTTTT. Protein: CAWSRGQVGEKLFF.